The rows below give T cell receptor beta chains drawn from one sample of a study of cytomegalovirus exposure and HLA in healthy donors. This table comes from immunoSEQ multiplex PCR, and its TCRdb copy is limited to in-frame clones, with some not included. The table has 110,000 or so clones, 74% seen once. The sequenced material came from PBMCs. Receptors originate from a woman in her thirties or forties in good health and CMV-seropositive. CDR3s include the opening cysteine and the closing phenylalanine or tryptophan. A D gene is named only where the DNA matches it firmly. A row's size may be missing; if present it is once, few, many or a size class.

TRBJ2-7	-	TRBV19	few	TGTGCCAGTAGTCCGGCGGGGTGGGACTACGAGCAGTACTTC	CASSPAGWDYEQYF
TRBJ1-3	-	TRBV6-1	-	TGTGCCAGCAGGGATGACATGAACTCTGGAAACACCATATATTTT	CASRDDMNSGNTIYF
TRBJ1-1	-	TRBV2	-	TGTGCCAGCAGTGCGGGAGGGAGAGTCGAGAACACTGAAGCTTTCTTT	CASSAGGRVENTEAFF
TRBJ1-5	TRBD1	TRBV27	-	TGTGCCAGCAGTTTAGAGGGGGCTGGCAATCAGCCCCAGCATTTT	CASSLEGAGNQPQHF
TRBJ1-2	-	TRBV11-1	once	TGTGCCAGCAGCGATCCTGGGGAGGGCTATTCTCCCGGGGGCTACACCTTC	CASSDPGEGYSPGGYTF
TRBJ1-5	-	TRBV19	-	TGTGCCAGTAACTTACTAAGCAATCAGCCCCGGCATTTT	CASNLLSNQPRHF
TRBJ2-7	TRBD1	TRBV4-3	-	TGCGCCAGCAGCCAAGATAACAGGGGATCCCTGGCTGGATACGAGCAGTACTTC	CASSQDNRGSLAGYEQYF
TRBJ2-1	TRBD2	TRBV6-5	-	TGTGCCAGCAAAGGGAGGGGATGGGATGAGCAGTTCTTC	CASKGRGWDEQFF
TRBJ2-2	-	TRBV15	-	TGTGCCACCAGCAGATCCACTAGCTTGGGGGCCGGGGAGCTGTTTTTT	CATSRSTSLGAGELFF
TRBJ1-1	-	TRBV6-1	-	TGTGCCAGCAGCCTGGACGGGAGCCGGGGCACTGAAGCTTTCTTT	CASSLDGSRGTEAFF
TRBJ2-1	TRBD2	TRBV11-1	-	TGTGCCAGCAGCTCTACCCGGGAGGAAAACAATGAGCAGTTCTTC	CASSSTREENNEQFF
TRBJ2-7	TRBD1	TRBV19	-	TGTGCCAGTTGCGAGCTTTCAGGGGGCAGCCACGGGCAGTACTTC	CASCELSGGSHGQYF
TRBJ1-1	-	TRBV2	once	TGTGCCAGCAGGGCTGACAAGAACACTGAAGCTTTCTTT	CASRADKNTEAFF